Below are 11 T cell receptor beta chains sequenced from a single sample in a study of T cells in Graves' hyperthyroidism and ophthalmopathy. TCR beta CDR3 regions were amplified from RNA. The HTBI primer set served for first-round RT-PCR of the TCR CDR3. TCRdb fed the multiplex PCR reads into MiXCR, producing one record per CDR3 protein. Seen here are about 570,000 distinct CDR3 sequences, 46% observed once, and the top ten hold 15% to 20%. The sequenced sample consisted of peripheral blood or thyroid tissue (not recorded which). Receptor source: an adult woman with Graves' disease, either hyperthyroidism or ophthalmopathy (not recorded which).

This clonotype showed up many times. This chain connects TRBV7-9 to TRBJ2-7; TRBD2 matches at 9 bases. Germline trimming cut 7 bases from V and 5 bases from J; bases unmatched to any gene: 15. Germline V gene lookup returns CDR1 SEHNR and CDR2 FQNEAQ (reference sequence). The CDR3 loop spans 16 amino acids. The CDR3 region is CASTPGWREGRDEQYF. The CDR3 DNA reads TGTGCCAGCACCCCCGGTTGGCGGGAGGGCCGCGACGAGCAGTACTTC.

This chain uses TRBV9 with TRBJ1-4; maybe TRBD1 (5 bases). The germline gives CDR1 SGDLS, CDR2 YYNGEE. Trimming took off 2 bases at V and 14 bases at J, with 10 bases between the two ends. The length of the CDR3 is 11 residues. The CDR3 sequence is CASSVGKGLFF. Here the CDR3 DNA reads TGTGCCAGCAGCGTGGGGAAGGGGCTGTTTTTT.

The chain couples TRBV12-3 or TRBV12-4 to TRBJ2-7; D is tentatively TRBD1 or TRBD2 (5 bases each). Trimming removed 6 bases from V and 8 bases from J, with 8 bases in between. CDR3 length: 10 amino acids. The CDR3: CASSQGQQYF. The DNA for the CDR3 is TGTGCCAGCAGCCAGGGACAGCAGTACTTC.

Comments on this clonotype: A single base separates this from a much larger clone, so it may be a read error. This chain uses TRBV28 with TRBJ1-2; D is perhaps TRBD1 (5 bases). The CDR3 is 13 amino acids. Germline lookup yields CDR1 MDHEN and CDR2 SYDVKM. The chain's CDR3 is CASSSAAGTDCSF. DNA for the CDR3: TGTGCCAGCAGTTCAGCGGCCGGGACCGACTGCTCCTTC.

This clonotype was found many times. CDR3 sequence: CASSLAGAGVYEQYF. As DNA, the CDR3 is TGTGCCAGCAGTTTAGCGGGGGCTGGGGTCTACGAGCAGTACTTC. The chain recombines TRBV12-3 or TRBV12-4 with TRBJ2-7; D is possibly TRBD1 (6 bases). V lost 0 bases, J lost 3 bases, and 12 bases lay in between. The CDR3 contains 15 residues.

This clonotype occurred many times. The DNA of the CDR3 is TGTGCCAGCAGTGAGCTTAGCAATCAGCCCCAGCATTTT. It encodes CASSELSNQPQHF. V gene TRBV6-5 combines with J gene TRBJ1-5; D gene unclear. CDR1 is MNHEY and CDR2 is SVGAGI in the germline V gene. The length of the CDR3 is 13 residues. The ends were cut back, 5 bases at V and 0 bases at J, with 5 bases in the middle.

In this sample, this clonotype turned up many times. The chain combines TRBV12-5 with TRBJ2-5; weak D call: TRBD1 (6 bases). V shed 4 bases and J shed 11 bases, with 11 bases lying between them. Per the germline V gene, CDR1 is LGHNT and CDR2 is FRNRAP. The CDR3 loop spans 11 amino acids. The CDR3 nucleotides read TGTGCTAGTGGTTCCCACGGGACACAGTACTTC. The encoded protein is CASGSHGTQYF.

This clonotype was detected ten times or more. The genes are TRBV4-1 and TRBJ2-2; TRBD1 matches 8 bases. CDR3 size: 14 residues. In germline, CDR1 is MGHRA, CDR2 YSYEKL. V was pared by 4 bases and J by 4 bases, with 2 bases of the junction left unmatched. CDR3 in DNA: TGCGCCAGCAGCCCAGGACAGGGCACCGGGGAGCTGTTTTTT. It is translated as CASSPGQGTGELFF.

This clonotype appeared a few times. The chain uses TRBV10-3 and TRBJ2-5; possibly TRBD1 for D (5 bases). V was cut by 8 bases and J by 9 bases, with 19 bases left in between. The CDR3 runs to 13 residues. Per germline, CDR1 ENHRY and CDR2 SYGVKD. CDR3 sequence (DNA): TGTGCCATCTCCCCCAGGGCCCTCGAGGCCCAGTACTTC. This translates into CAISPRALEAQYF.

V and J are TRBV5-1 and TRBJ2-6; TRBD1 is a possible D gene (6 bases). The germline V gene has CDR1 SGHRS and CDR2 YFSETQ. This CDR3 is 17 amino acids long. The V gene lost 3 bases and the J gene lost 0 bases, with 13 bases spanning the gap. This chain's CDR3 is CASSSTTGYSGANVLTF. For the CDR3, the DNA is TGCGCCAGCAGCTCAACTACAGGGTACTCTGGGGCCAACGTCCTGACTTTC.

This clonotype appeared a single time. The chain uses TRBV29-1 and TRBJ1-2; D perhaps matches TRBD1 (6 bases). Per the germline V gene, CDR1 is SQVTM and CDR2 is ANQGSEA. The CDR3 loop spans 12 amino acids. The V and J ends lost 5 bases and 4 bases respectively, with 11 bases between them. The CDR3: CSVLRGGYGYTF. In DNA, the CDR3 is TGCAGCGTTCTCAGGGGAGGCTATGGCTACACCTTC.